These T cell receptor beta chains were read from a single sample in a study of CD8 T cells in Susac syndrome. Each CDR3 protein is one row after TCRdb ran MiXCR on the immunoSEQ multiplex PCR reads. The sample has 150,000 to 250,000 distinct CDR3 sequences, 90% to 95% seen once. The specimen sequenced was CD4+ T cells from PBMCs. All receptors come from a human donor with multiple sclerosis. Each CDR3 is given with its conserved first and last residue. The D gene is left open where the match is weak. Clone size is not always given. Where it is, it says once, few, many or a class for expanded clones.

J: TRBJ2-3; V: TRBV5-1; size: once; D: -; DNA: TGCGCCAGCAAGGGATTGGGCACAGATACGCAGTATTTT; CDR3: CASKGLGTDTQYF
J: TRBJ2-5; V: TRBV29-1; size: -; D: TRBD2; DNA: TGCAGCCATAGGACTAGTTCAGAGACCCAGTACTTC; CDR3: CSHRTSSETQYF
J: TRBJ2-2; V: TRBV20-1; size: -; D: -; DNA: TGCAGTGCTGGCGGACGTCCCGATGGGGAGCTGTTTTTT; CDR3: CSAGGRPDGELFF
J: TRBJ2-3; V: TRBV12-3/TRBV12-4; size: -; D: -; DNA: TGTGCCAGCACTTTAGCGGCTAGCACAGATACGCAGTATTTT; CDR3: CASTLAASTDTQYF
J: TRBJ2-1; V: TRBV30; size: -; D: TRBD1; DNA: TGTGCCTGGACCATAGGGGGCGGGTCGTACAATGAGCAGTTCTTC; CDR3: CAWTIGGGSYNEQFF
J: TRBJ1-2; V: TRBV6-1; size: -; D: -; DNA: TGTGCCAGCAGTACATGGGATGGCTACACCTTC; CDR3: CASSTWDGYTF
J: TRBJ2-4; V: TRBV7-3; size: -; D: TRBD1; DNA: TGTGCCAGCAGCTTTGCTTCATCGGGACAGGGGGCGAACATTCAGTACTTC; CDR3: CASSFASSGQGANIQYF
J: TRBJ2-5; V: TRBV20-1; size: -; D: -; DNA: TGCAGTGCTAGTCAGCAGGTGGAGACCCAGTACTTC; CDR3: CSASQQVETQYF
J: TRBJ1-6; V: TRBV3-1; size: once; D: -; DNA: TGTGCCAGCAGCCATCTTCTGGGTGGAAATCGGGATTCACCCCTCCACTTT; CDR3: CASSHLLGGNRDSPLHF
J: TRBJ2-4; V: TRBV12-3/TRBV12-4; size: -; D: -; DNA: TGTGCCAGCAGTCCCACGCGGGGTGGGAGGAACATTCAGTACTTC; CDR3: CASSPTRGGRNIQYF
J: TRBJ1-1; V: TRBV6-4; size: once; D: TRBD1; DNA: TGTGCCAGCAGTGAATCCACAGGGGCGATAACTGAAGCTTTCTTT; CDR3: CASSESTGAITEAFF
J: TRBJ2-1; V: TRBV11-2; size: -; D: -; DNA: TGTGCCAGCAGCTCTCCCCTTGAGCAGTTCTTC; CDR3: CASSSPLEQFF
J: TRBJ1-2; V: TRBV30; size: -; D: -; DNA: TGTGCCTGGAGTGTAATACCTTCCCATGGCTACACCTTC; CDR3: CAWSVIPSHGYTF
J: TRBJ2-1; V: TRBV24-1; size: -; D: TRBD2; DNA: TGTGCCACCGGGACTACTAACAATGAGCAGTTCTTC; CDR3: CATGTTNNEQFF
J: TRBJ1-1; V: TRBV29-1; size: -; D: -; DNA: TGCAGCGTTGGGCAGGTGAACACTGAAGCTTTCTTT; CDR3: CSVGQVNTEAFF
J: TRBJ2-7; V: TRBV29-1; size: -; D: -; DNA: TGCAGCGTACCAAAGCCTGGGTTACTCTACGAGCAGTACTTC; CDR3: CSVPKPGLLYEQYF
J: TRBJ2-3; V: TRBV20-1; size: -; D: -; DNA: TGCAGTGTTCAAGAAAGCGGCACAGATACGCAGTATTTT; CDR3: CSVQESGTDTQYF
J: TRBJ2-1; V: TRBV5-1; size: -; D: -; DNA: TGCGCCAGCAGCTTAGAACTGCCCTCCTACAATGAGCAGTTCTTC; CDR3: CASSLELPSYNEQFF
J: TRBJ2-3; V: TRBV20-1; size: -; D: -; DNA: TGCAGTTTCGGTGGTTCGTTTCCAGATACGCAGTATTTT; CDR3: CSFGGSFPDTQYF
J: TRBJ2-7; V: TRBV6-5; size: -; D: TRBD2; DNA: TGTGCAACCGGGAGGGCAGGCTCGAGCGAGCAGTACTTC; CDR3: CATGRAGSSEQYF
J: TRBJ2-5; V: TRBV27; size: -; D: TRBD1; DNA: TGTGCCAGCAGACACACAGGGGCACGGACCCAGTACTTC; CDR3: CASRHTGARTQYF
J: TRBJ1-1; V: TRBV19; size: -; D: -; DNA: TGTGCCAGTAGCCCTGGGAGGACGAACACTGAAGCTTTCTTT; CDR3: CASSPGRTNTEAFF
J: TRBJ2-3; V: TRBV9; size: -; D: -; DNA: TGTGCCAGCAGCGTAAACGCCTACACAGATACGCAGTATTTT; CDR3: CASSVNAYTDTQYF
J: TRBJ2-5; V: TRBV30; size: -; D: -; DNA: TGTGCCTGGAGTGGTGGGAGAGAGACCCAGTACTTC; CDR3: CAWSGGRETQYF
J: TRBJ2-2; V: TRBV20-1; size: -; D: -; DNA: TGCAGTGCTAGCCCCAGTGTCGGTACGGGGGAGCTGTTTTTT; CDR3: CSASPSVGTGELFF